One sample yielded the 20 T cell receptor beta chains listed below, sequenced in a study of Ad26.COV2.S vaccination and SARS-CoV-2 variants. Method: immunoSEQ multiplex PCR; TCRdb's copy keeps in-frame clones and lacks some. The sample lists approximately 450,000 clones, 90% occurring once. Treatment: around 19 received Ad26.COV2.S at low or high dose, single or two shots; roughly 5 received placebo; per-sample allocation not given. The study sampled participants on day 63 after the first vaccine or placebo injection. This sample comprised peripheral blood, obtained in a trial of Ad26.COV2.S vaccine versus placebo. The receptors were gathered from a person between 18 and 65 years old who received the Ad26.COV2.S COVID-19 vaccine or a placebo.

The chain combines TRBV19 with TRBJ1-3, with D maybe TRBD1 (6 bases). CDR1 is LNHDA, CDR2 SQIVND, per germline (reference sequence). V was clipped by 6 bases and J by 0 bases, with 12 bases between them. CDR3 length: 15 residues. CDR3 bases: TGTGCCAGTAGCCCTTTAGGGGGCTCTGGAAACACCATATATTTT. Protein: CASSPLGGSGNTIYF.

The chain employs TRBV11-2 and TRBJ2-1; maybe TRBD2 (6 bases). Deletions cut 3 bases from V and 7 bases from J, with 13 bases between. The germline V gene has CDR1 SGHAT and CDR2 FQNNGV. This CDR3 contains 14 residues. The CDR3 sequence: CASSLRVAVNEQFF. The DNA of the CDR3 is TGTGCCAGCAGCTTGCGGGTAGCGGTGAATGAGCAGTTCTTC.

The genes are TRBV3-1 (or the pseudogene TRBV3-2) and TRBJ2-5; D may be TRBD1 (6 bases). The CDR3 is 17 amino acids. Germline V gene data show CDR1 as LGHDT and CDR2 as YNNKEL (reference sequence). Trimming removed 1 base from V and 5 bases from J, with 20 bases in between. CDR3 in amino acids: CASSQANHRVLGETQYF. The CDR3 nucleotides read TGTGCCAGCAGCCAAGCTAACCACAGGGTGTTAGGGGAGACCCAGTACTTC.

The V gene is TRBV12-3 or TRBV12-4, the J gene TRBJ1-5, with D uncertain. This CDR3 is built from 13 residues. The V end lost 2 bases, the J end lost 7 bases, and 9 bases lay between the germline ends. CDR3 residues: CASSLQIPQPQHF. In DNA form, the CDR3 reads TGTGCCAGCAGTTTACAGATTCCGCAGCCCCAGCATTTT.

The chain couples TRBV5-6 to TRBJ2-7, with D perhaps matching TRBD1 (6 bases). V was trimmed by 2 bases and J by 2 bases, leaving 14 bases between them. The CDR3 runs 15 residues. The germline CDR1 and CDR2 sequences are SGHDT and YYEEEE. CDR3 nucleotides: TGTGCCAGCAGCTTTGGTTGGGGGCAGCCCTACGAGCAGTACTTC. Translating it yields CASSFGWGQPYEQYF.

The rearrangement joins TRBV5-8 to TRBJ1-2; no clear D gene. V shed 1 base and J shed 8 bases, with 12 bases lying between them. The germline V gene encodes CDR1 SGHTS and CDR2 YDEGEE. This CDR3 is built from 13 residues. The CDR3 nucleotides are TGTGCCAGCAGCTTGCCTGATACCTACGGCTACACCTTC. Residues: CASSLPDTYGYTF.

This chain joins TRBV18 and TRBJ1-1, with 8 bases that match TRBD1. V lost 4 bases, J lost 3 bases, and 4 bases stayed unmatched. Germline V CDR1 and CDR2: KGHSH, LQKENI. This CDR3 has 14 residues. The CDR3 sequence: CASSRTGRDTEAFF. The CDR3 coding sequence is TGTGCCAGCTCACGGACAGGGAGGGACACTGAAGCTTTCTTT.

The chain employs TRBV12-5 and TRBJ2-2; 8 bases are shared with TRBD1. V shed 1 base, J shed 3 bases, and the junction held 4 bases outside the gene matches. CDR3 length: 16 amino acids. The germline CDR1 and CDR2 sequences are LGHNT and FRNRAP. CDR3 sequence: CASGLAGTGYTGELFF. The CDR3 DNA reads as TGTGCTAGTGGTTTGGCCGGGACAGGTTACACCGGGGAGCTGTTTTTT.

CDR3 DNA sequence: TGTGCCAGCAGCTTTTTAGCGGGAGCAGATACGCAGTATTTT. Its protein is CASSFLAGADTQYF. This chain uses TRBV5-4 with TRBJ2-3, with 9 bases that match TRBD2. The CDR3 covers 14 residues. Germline CDR1 SGHNT, CDR2 YYREEE (reference sequence). Trimming removed 2 bases from V and 4 bases from J; junction bases left unmatched: 2.

V gene TRBV5-5 combines with J gene TRBJ2-7; 8 nucleotides match TRBD2. Germline values: CDR1 SGHKS, CDR2 YYEKEE (reference sequence). V shed 3 bases and J 1 base; nucleotides not matched to a gene: 9. The CDR3 extends over 16 amino acids. This CDR3 is CASSYPRLARSYEQYF. The CDR3 coding sequence is TGTGCCAGCAGCTATCCCCGACTAGCGCGATCCTACGAGCAGTACTTC.

The rearrangement uses TRBV6-2 or TRBV6-3 and TRBJ2-6, with 10 bases identical to TRBD1. Per the germline V gene, CDR1 is MNHEY and CDR2 is SVGEGT. The junction had 2 bases not matched to a gene; V was cut back by 2 bases and J by 1 base. This CDR3 is 17 amino acids long. DNA for the CDR3: TGTGCCAGCAGTTACGACAGGGGGCAGTCTGGGGCCAACGTCCTGACTTTC. This sequence encodes CASSYDRGQSGANVLTF.

V and J are TRBV29-1 and TRBJ2-3, with TRBD2 matching over 11 bases. The CDR3 is made up of 13 amino acids. The junction had 6 bases not matched to a gene; V was cut back by 7 bases and J by 6 bases. Germline V gives CDR1 SQVTM, CDR2 ANQGSEA. The chain's CDR3 is CSALAGAGDTQYF. CDR3 DNA: TGCAGCGCACTAGCGGGAGCTGGGGATACGCAGTATTTT.

The rearrangement uses TRBV7-9 and TRBJ2-1; tentative D call: TRBD1 (6 bases). Germline assignment: CDR1 SEHNR and CDR2 FQNEAQ (reference sequence). This CDR3 is built from 13 residues. V lost 9 bases and J 0 bases, leaving 9 bases between the germline ends. In DNA form, the CDR3 reads TGTGCCAGTCAGGGGAGCTCCTACAATGAGCAGTTCTTC. Translated: CASQGSSYNEQFF.

This sequence joins TRBV7-9 and TRBJ2-5; TRBD1 matches 7 bases. Germline V gene sequence: CDR1 SEHNR, CDR2 FQNEAQ (reference sequence). V dropped 5 bases and J dropped 5; count of bases not matched to a gene: 5. The CDR3 has 13 residues. CDR3 in DNA: TGTGCCAGCAGCAGACAGGGCTGGGAGACCCAGTACTTC. This codes for CASSRQGWETQYF.

This rearrangement joins TRBV28 to TRBJ2-4; D is perhaps TRBD1 (6 bases). The ends were cut back, 6 bases at V and 1 base at J, with 19 bases in the middle. Germline CDR1 reads MDHEN; CDR2 reads SYDVKM. This CDR3 region has 17 residues. As DNA, the CDR3 is TGTGCCAGCAGGAGACAGGCTTCGGTCCTGGCCAAAAACATTCAGTACTTC. Its protein product is CASRRQASVLAKNIQYF.

V usage is TRBV27 and J usage is TRBJ1-2; TRBD1 matches 8 bases. V was pared by 3 bases and J by 5 bases, with 2 bases of the junction left unmatched. This CDR3 has 13 amino acids. CDR1 and CDR2 from the germline V gene are MNHEY and SMNVEV (reference sequence). The CDR3 loop reads CASSFQGAYGYTF. The CDR3 DNA reads as TGTGCCAGCAGTTTCCAGGGGGCTTATGGCTACACCTTC.

The V and J genes are TRBV10-3 and TRBJ2-3, with TRBD2 matching 13 bases. Per the germline V gene, CDR1 is ENHRY and CDR2 is SYGVKD. The CDR3 runs 16 residues. Trimming removed 7 bases from V and 1 base from J; junction bases left unmatched: 5. CDR3: CAITWTSGSGTDTQYF. Written as DNA, the CDR3 is TGTGCCATCACCTGGACTAGCGGGAGTGGCACAGATACGCAGTATTTT.

V gene TRBV7-9 combines with J gene TRBJ2-1, with D tentatively TRBD1 (7 bases). CDR3 size: 14 residues. V lost 3 bases to trimming and J lost 7 bases, with 13 bases between them. In germline, CDR1 is SEHNR, CDR2 FQNEAQ (reference sequence). In nucleotides, the CDR3 is TGTGCCAGCAGCTTGGGACCAGGGGGGAATGAGCAGTTCTTC. Residues: CASSLGPGGNEQFF.

As regards this clone: Other DNA sequences from this sample encode an identical CDR3 as well. This chain connects TRBV5-1 to TRBJ2-3, with D uncertain. The ends were cut back, 4 bases at V and 5 bases at J, with 8 bases in the middle. This CDR3 is built from 12 residues. Germline assignment: CDR1 SGHRS and CDR2 YFSETQ. The CDR3 sequence: CASSPRGDTQYF. CDR3 sequence (DNA): TGCGCCAGCAGCCCGAGAGGAGATACGCAGTATTTT.

This rearrangement joins TRBV7-2 to TRBJ2-7; D is possibly TRBD1 or TRBD2 (5 bases each). This CDR3 contains 16 residues. CDR1 SGHTA and CDR2 FQGNSA come from the germline V gene. Trimming shortened V by 5 bases and J by 0 bases, and 17 bases separated the two germline ends. This CDR3 reads CASSLAGTSSSYEQYF. CDR3 bases: TGTGCCAGCAGCCTCGCCGGGACGTCCAGCTCCTACGAGCAGTACTTC.